The 12 T cell receptor beta chains listed next were all sequenced from one sample in a study of cytomegalovirus exposure and HLA in healthy donors. A multiplex PCR was run with 60 Vbeta primers and 13 Jbeta primers. The table came from immunoSEQ multiplex PCR; TCRdb's copy has only in-frame clones and leaves some out. The sample carries 100,000 or so clones, 65% to 75% recorded once. Sequencing was done on a sample of PBMCs. All receptors come from a woman aged 40 to 55 in good health and CMV-seronegative.

This clone occurred a few times. The chain is built from TRBV6-5 and TRBJ2-7; 10 bases match TRBD1. Germline V gene sequence: CDR1 MNHEY, CDR2 SVGAGI. V shed 7 bases and J 1 base; nucleotides not matched to a gene: 7. The CDR3 extends over 15 amino acids. CDR3: CASTGQGVGSYEQYF. CDR3 nucleotides: TGTGCCAGCACCGGACAGGGGGTGGGTTCCTACGAGCAGTACTTC.

The chain has TRBV7-6 and TRBJ2-1, with 7 bases lining up with TRBD2. Trimming at V came to 1 base and at J to 8 bases, leaving 20 bases not matched to a gene. Germline lookup yields CDR1 SGHVS and CDR2 FNYEAQ. This CDR3 spans 19 amino acids. The CDR3 sequence: CASSLGGREGLNLGYEQFF. The CDR3 DNA reads TGTGCCAGCAGCTTAGGGGGGAGGGAGGGCCTGAACCTGGGGTATGAGCAGTTCTTC.

The chain recombines TRBV6-5 with TRBJ2-2; the D is unclear. Trimming took 2 bases from V and 7 from J, leaving 8 bases between them. Germline V lookup: CDR1 MNHEY, CDR2 SVGAGI. The CDR3 loop spans 13 amino acids. CDR3: CASSYLPYGELFF. The CDR3 DNA follows: TGTGCCAGCAGTTACCTACCATACGGGGAGCTGTTTTTT.

V and J are TRBV11-2 and TRBJ2-1, with TRBD2 matching 14 bases. The CDR3 consists of 14 residues. Germline loops: CDR1 SGHAT, CDR2 FQNNGV. Trimming at V came to 5 bases and at J to 12 bases, leaving 6 bases not matched to a gene. The CDR3 spells CASSETSGGVRQFF. The DNA of the CDR3 is TGTGCCAGCAGCGAGACTAGCGGGGGGGTTCGGCAGTTCTTC.

V and J are TRBV18 and TRBJ2-2, with 8 bases fitting TRBD1. This CDR3 has 16 residues. The V segment lost 6 bases and the J segment 1 base; nucleotides outside the gene matches: 7. Germline V gives CDR1 KGHSH, CDR2 LQKENI. The CDR3, as DNA: TGTGCCAGCTCGAATCCGGGACAGGTGAACACCGGGGAGCTGTTTTTT. It encodes CASSNPGQVNTGELFF.

This clone was picked up one time. V usage is TRBV30 and J usage is TRBJ2-5; 7 positions match TRBD1. CDR1 and CDR2 from the germline V gene are GTSNPN and SVGIG (reference sequence). V gave up 2 bases and J gave up 3 bases; unmatched junction bases: 6. The CDR3 has 14 amino acids. The CDR3: CAWSKDRVEETQYF. CDR3 bases: TGTGCCTGGAGTAAAGACAGGGTAGAAGAGACCCAGTACTTC.

This clone came up a few times. V usage is TRBV19 and J usage is TRBJ1-5, with D maybe TRBD1 (6 bases). The V and J ends lost 3 bases and 5 bases respectively, with 8 bases between them. Germline V gene data show CDR1 as LNHDA and CDR2 as SQIVND (reference sequence). This CDR3 has 13 residues. The CDR3 here is CASSIDRYQPQHF. The CDR3 DNA follows: TGTGCCAGTAGTATTGACAGGTATCAGCCCCAGCATTTT.

The chain couples TRBV28 to TRBJ2-1, with 9 nucleotides matching TRBD1. The germline gives CDR1 MDHEN, CDR2 SYDVKM. V dropped 5 bases and J dropped 8; count of bases not matched to a gene: 7. The CDR3 spans 14 residues. CDR3 nucleotides: TGTGCCAGCAGTCCGGGACAGGGATGGGATGAGCAGTTCTTC. Amino acid sequence: CASSPGQGWDEQFF.

About this clone itself: Within the sample, other DNA sequences also encode this same CDR3. The J gene is TRBJ2-5, the V gene TRBV2; 7 bases are a match to TRBD2. Trimming removed 4 bases from V and 1 base from J; junction bases left unmatched: 9. Germline loops: CDR1 SNHLY, CDR2 FYNNEI. This CDR3 spans 16 amino acids. The CDR3 nucleotides are TGTGCCAGCAGTGGGGCCGGTGGGAGGGTCCAAGAGACCCAGTACTTC. It specifies CASSGAGGRVQETQYF.

The V and J genes are TRBV2 and TRBJ1-6, with D possibly being TRBD1 (6 bases). The length of the CDR3 is 12 residues. Deletions cut 6 bases from V and 8 bases from J, with 8 bases between. Germline V lookup: CDR1 SNHLY, CDR2 FYNNEI. CDR3 sequence (DNA): TGTGCCAGCAGGGCAGGGGATTCACCCCTCCACTTT. As protein: CASRAGDSPLHF. Variable domain in full (rest from reference TRBV2 and TRBJ1-6): EPEVTQTPSHQVTQMGQEVILRCVPISNHLYFYWYRQILGQKVEFLVSFYNNEISEKSEIFDDQFSVERPDGSNFTLKIRSTKLEDSAMYFCASRAGDSPLHFGNGTRLTVT.

V is TRBV11-2 and J is TRBJ1-5; TRBD1 might be the D (6 bases). The CDR3 runs 17 residues. V lost 1 base to trimming and J lost 4 bases, with 17 bases between them. Germline values: CDR1 SGHAT, CDR2 FQNNGV. The CDR3 DNA follows: TGTGCCAGCAGCTTAGGGGAGACAGGCCCGCGAAATCAGCCCCAGCATTTT. This encodes CASSLGETGPRNQPQHF.

This clone was seen only a few times. The chain joins TRBV4-1 to TRBJ2-1; possible D gene TRBD1, 5 bases. Germline CDR1 MGHRA, CDR2 YSYEKL. The CDR3 is made up of 16 amino acids. V gave up 0 bases and J gave up 5 bases, with 14 bases separating them. The CDR3 DNA follows: TGCGCCAGCAGCCAAGAACGGCAGGGCTTCGACAATGAGCAGTTCTTC. This codes for CASSQERQGFDNEQFF.